This entry lists 29 T cell receptor beta chains sequenced from one sample in a study of cytomegalovirus exposure and HLA in healthy donors. PCR used 60 Vbeta primers and 13 Jbeta primers. TCRdb keeps only in-frame clones here, not all; method: immunoSEQ multiplex PCR. Of some 120,000 clones listed, about four fifths are singletons. Source material: PBMCs. These receptor sequences come from a man aged 18 to 30 in good health and CMV-seronegative.

This clone was observed a handful of times. The V and J genes are TRBV5-6 and TRBJ2-6; tentative D call: TRBD1 (6 bases). V lost 5 bases and J 2 bases, leaving 11 bases between the germline ends. CDR1 SGHDT and CDR2 YYEEEE come from the germline V gene. CDR3 length: 15 residues. The CDR3 loop is CASSPDSPGANVLTF. The CDR3 coding sequence is TGTGCCAGCAGTCCGGACAGCCCTGGGGCCAACGTCCTGACTTTC. Full variable domain (remainder filled in from reference TRBV5-6 and TRBJ2-6): DAGVTQSPTHLIKTRGQQVTLRCSPKSGHDTVSWYQQALGQGPQFIFQYYEEEERQRGNFPDRFSGHQFPNYSSELNVNALLLGDSALYLCASSPDSPGANVLTFGAGSRLTVL.

The chain carries TRBV6-1 and TRBJ2-1, with 7 nucleotides matching TRBD1. The CDR3 length is 14 residues. Germline V CDR1 and CDR2: MNHNS, SASEGT. V gave up 6 bases and J gave up 5 bases; unmatched junction bases: 7. The CDR3 loop is CASRDRQGHNEQFF. CDR3 in DNA: TGTGCCAGCAGGGACAGACAGGGCCACAATGAGCAGTTCTTC.

The J gene is TRBJ1-2, the V gene TRBV2; 8 bases agree with TRBD1. The CDR3 is 14 amino acids. Trimming at V came to 6 bases and at J to 6 bases, leaving 9 bases not matched to a gene. Germline V gene lookup returns CDR1 SNHLY and CDR2 FYNNEI. The chain's CDR3 is CASRENRGIDGYTF. CDR3 in DNA: TGTGCCAGCAGGGAGAACAGGGGGATAGATGGCTACACCTTC. Drawing the rest from reference TRBV2 and TRBJ1-2, the complete variable domain is EPEVTQTPSHQVTQMGQEVILRCVPISNHLYFYWYRQILGQKVEFLVSFYNNEISEKSEIFDDQFSVERPDGSNFTLKIRSTKLEDSAMYFCASRENRGIDGYTFGSGTRLTVV.

V gene TRBV30 combines with J gene TRBJ1-1; D is undetermined. The CDR3 runs to 11 residues. CDR1 is GTSNPN and CDR2 is SVGIG in the germline V gene (reference sequence). The CDR3 coding sequence is TGTAGACCGGGAGACAACACTGAAGCTTTCTTT. Protein: CRPGDNTEAFF.

The rearrangement uses TRBV19 and TRBJ2-2; 9 nucleotides match TRBD1. The CDR3 runs to 13 residues. The germline gives CDR1 LNHDA, CDR2 SQIVND (reference sequence). Germline trimming cut 9 bases from V and 5 bases from J; bases unmatched to any gene: 4. The CDR3 here is CASSDRGTGELFF. For the CDR3, the DNA is TGTGCCAGCTCGGACAGGGGAACCGGGGAGCTGTTTTTT.

The rearrangement links TRBV14 to TRBJ1-3; D not resolved. Per germline, CDR1 SGHDN and CDR2 FVKESK. This CDR3 spans 17 amino acids. Trimming shortened V by 3 bases and J by 0 bases, and 15 bases separated the two germline ends. The CDR3 bases are TGTGCCAGCAGCCACACGCCGTCTAGCTTCTCTGGAAACACCATATATTTT. It encodes CASSHTPSSFSGNTIYF. The full variable domain, in which reference TRBV14 and TRBJ1-3 provide the parts outside the CDR3, is EAGVTQFPSHSVIEKGQTVTLRCDPISGHDNLYWYRRVMGKEIKFLLHFVKESKQDESGMPNNRFLAERTGGTYSTLKVQPAELEDSGVYFCASSHTPSSFSGNTIYFGEGSWLTVV.

This clone was seen a handful of times. The gene calls are TRBV19 and TRBJ1-1; D remains ambiguous. V shed 7 bases and J shed 6 bases, with 12 bases lying between them. The CDR3 runs to 12 residues. Germline loops: CDR1 LNHDA, CDR2 SQIVND (reference sequence). The CDR3 DNA reads as TGTGCCAGTATAGGTCTCGAGGCTGAAGCTTTCTTT. As protein: CASIGLEAEAFF.

This sequence joins TRBV18 and TRBJ2-7, with TRBD1 identical over 8 bases. Germline V gives CDR1 KGHSH, CDR2 LQKENI. This CDR3 has 14 residues. Trimming took 6 bases from V and 2 from J; bases not matched to a gene: 6. DNA for the CDR3: TGTGCCAGCTCGCCCGGGACAGGCACCTACGAGCAGTACTTC. It specifies CASSPGTGTYEQYF.

CDR3 bases: TGTGCCAGCAGCGGGCCAGGGAACCCCTACAATGAGCAGTTCTTC. This encodes CASSGPGNPYNEQFF. This chain uses TRBV9 with TRBJ2-1; the D gene is possibly TRBD1 (5 bases). CDR3 size: 15 residues. V gave up 3 bases and J gave up 2 bases, with 12 bases separating them. The germline CDR1 and CDR2 sequences are SGDLS and YYNGEE.

This chain joins TRBV6-5 and TRBJ1-2, with TRBD1 as a possible D gene (5 bases). Trimming pared 0 bases from V and 7 bases from J, leaving 15 bases between. The V gene's germline CDR1 is MNHEY and CDR2 SVGAGI. This CDR3 region has 15 residues. CDR3 sequence: CASSYSDSPSGGYTF. In DNA, the CDR3 is TGTGCCAGCAGTTACTCTGACAGTCCTTCGGGTGGCTACACCTTC.

This sequence joins TRBV6-5 and TRBJ1-2, with D perhaps matching TRBD1 (6 bases). This CDR3 is 16 amino acids long. CDR1 MNHEY and CDR2 SVGAGI come from the germline V gene. The germline V and J ends were trimmed by 2 bases and 1 base, with 14 bases remaining between them. The CDR3 sequence: CASSYGSGGLNYGYTF. The DNA of the CDR3 is TGTGCCAGCAGTTACGGTTCGGGGGGGCTTAACTATGGCTACACCTTC.

The genes are TRBV6-1 and TRBJ1-6; a weak D match, TRBD1 (5 bases). Trimming left V 6 bases short and J 4 bases short, with 10 bases between. Germline V gene lookup returns CDR1 MNHNS and CDR2 SASEGT. The CDR3 consists of 14 residues. The CDR3 sequence: CASSLQVYNSPLHF. The DNA of the CDR3 is TGTGCCAGCAGCCTACAGGTTTATAATTCACCCCTCCACTTT.

CDR3 amino acids: CASSLTSGSGEQFF. CDR3 in DNA: TGTGCCAGCAGCTTAACTAGCGGGTCTGGTGAGCAGTTCTTC. The rearrangement uses TRBV11-2 and TRBJ2-1, with 9 positions matching TRBD2. The CDR3 is made up of 14 amino acids. Losses at the gene ends were 2 bases for V and 9 bases for J; bases not matched to a gene: 5. CDR1 and CDR2 from the germline V gene are SGHAT and FQNNGV.

The J gene is TRBJ1-1, the V gene TRBV7-2, with D maybe TRBD1 (6 bases). Germline CDR1 reads SGHTA; CDR2 reads FQGNSA. CDR3 length equals 15 residues. Trimming pared 3 bases from V and 5 bases from J, leaving 16 bases between. CDR3 nucleotide sequence: TGTGCCAGCAGCTTCGAACAGGGCTTGGGTACTGAAGCTTTCTTT. Protein: CASSFEQGLGTEAFF.

As for this clone: A read error may account for a junction end that differs from germline. The chain recombines TRBV2 with TRBJ1-2; 9 bases map to TRBD1. The CDR3 is made up of 11 amino acids. Germline CDR1 reads SNHLY; CDR2 reads FYNNEI. This CDR3 is CARQGADGYPF. The CDR3, as DNA: TGTGCCAGACAGGGGGCTGATGGCTACCCCTTC. The variable domain in full, completed from reference TRBV2 and TRBJ1-2, reads EPEVTQTPSHQVTQMGQEVILRCVPISNHLYFYWYRQILGQKVEFLVSFYNNEISEKSEIFDDQFSVERPDGSNFTLKIRSTKLEDSAMYFCARQGADGYPFGSGTRLTVV.

The chain is built from TRBV19 and TRBJ2-1; 7 positions match TRBD1. CDR1 is LNHDA, CDR2 SQIVND, per germline (reference sequence). The trim removed 9 bases at V and 6 bases at J, leaving 11 bases unmatched. This CDR3 has 14 amino acids. The CDR3 bases are TGTGCCAGCAGAGGGGACAGATTTTTCAATGAGCAGTTCTTC. It is translated as CASRGDRFFNEQFF.

The rearrangement links TRBV6-5 to TRBJ1-3; 8 bases line up with TRBD1. CDR3 length: 14 residues. Germline V gene sequence: CDR1 MNHEY, CDR2 SVGAGI. J lost 4 bases, V lost 5 bases, and 4 bases had no gene match. The DNA for the CDR3 is TGTGCCAGCAGTGCCAGGGGGCCAGGAAACACCATATATTTT. This translates into CASSARGPGNTIYF.

CDR3 nucleotide sequence: TGCGCCAGCAGCTTGGAGTCAGTTTCTTATAATTCACCCCTCCACTTT. Translation gives CASSLESVSYNSPLHF. This sequence joins TRBV5-1 and TRBJ1-6; D remains unclear. V was trimmed by 0 bases and J by 4 bases, leaving 11 bases between them. The CDR3 extends over 16 amino acids. The germline V gene has CDR1 SGHRS and CDR2 YFSETQ.

The CDR3 spells CASRPTGDHGYTF. The CDR3 DNA sequence: TGCGCCAGCAGACCGACAGGGGATCATGGCTACACCTTC. The chain joins TRBV5-1 to TRBJ1-2; 8 bases line up with TRBD1. V shed 5 bases and J 6 bases; nucleotides not matched to a gene: 6. The CDR3 loop spans 13 amino acids. Germline CDR1 reads SGHRS; CDR2 reads YFSETQ.

The V call is TRBV5-4, the J call TRBJ2-3; 9 nucleotides agree with TRBD2. Unmatched junction bases numbered 7, after V lost 6 bases and J lost 5 bases. This CDR3 comprises 14 residues. Germline CDR1 and CDR2: SGHNT and YYREEE (reference sequence). CDR3 nucleotide sequence: TGTGCCAGCAACCGCGGGGGGGCCGGAGATACGCAGTATTTT. Its translation is CASNRGGAGDTQYF.

The rearrangement joins TRBV19 to TRBJ2-1; 7 bases line up with TRBD2. Trimming cost V 3 bases and J 9 bases; bases outside gene matches: 5. CDR3 length: 13 amino acids. Per germline, CDR1 LNHDA and CDR2 SQIVND (reference sequence). CDR3 residues: CASSMAGVTEQFF. CDR3 bases: TGTGCCAGTAGTATGGCGGGGGTCACTGAGCAGTTCTTC.

This rearrangement joins TRBV7-9 to TRBJ2-5, with 7 bases fitting TRBD2. This CDR3 is 14 amino acids long. V trimming: 0 bases; J trimming: 5 bases; junction bases outside the gene matches: 3. Germline assignment: CDR1 SEHNR and CDR2 FQNEAQ (reference sequence). The DNA for the CDR3 is TGTGCCAGCAGCTTAGCGGGGGGGAAGGAGACCCAGTACTTC. Protein sequence: CASSLAGGKETQYF.

The chain has TRBV4-1 and TRBJ1-2, with D perhaps TRBD1 (5 bases). The CDR3 covers 13 residues. Trimming shortened V by 4 bases and J by 6 bases, and 12 bases separated the two germline ends. Germline V lookup: CDR1 MGHRA, CDR2 YSYEKL. The CDR3 DNA follows: TGCGCCAGCAGCCCTCAGGGATTTGATGGCTACACCTTC. Translation gives CASSPQGFDGYTF.

The chain has TRBV7-2 and TRBJ1-1; 7 nucleotides match TRBD1. Germline CDR1 is SGHTA and CDR2 is FQGNSA. J gave up 5 bases and V 7 bases, and 13 bases lay outside the gene matches. The CDR3 is 15 amino acids. In DNA form, the CDR3 reads TGTGCCAGCACCTTTTCCCCGACAGGGAGGACTGAAGCTTTCTTT. It yields the protein CASTFSPTGRTEAFF.

This clone is a singleton in its sample. The rearrangement joins TRBV15 to TRBJ2-6; 8 bases match TRBD1. Looked up from germline, CDR1 is LNHNV and CDR2 is YYDKDF (reference sequence). The CDR3 spans 17 residues. The J segment lost 2 bases and the V segment lost 0 bases, leaving 3 bases of the junction unmatched. CDR3 nucleotide sequence: TGTGCCACCAGCAGAGACGTACAGGGGGCTGGGGCCAACGTCCTGACTTTC. This codes for CATSRDVQGAGANVLTF.

The V call is TRBV4-1, the J call TRBJ1-1; maybe TRBD1 (6 bases). The ends were cut back, 0 bases at V and 6 bases at J, with 23 bases in the middle. The CDR3 is made up of 18 amino acids. In germline, CDR1 is MGHRA, CDR2 YSYEKL. The CDR3 region has the DNA TGCGCCAGCAGCCAAGAAACTCGAATAAGGGGGGGCACCCCTGAAGCTTTCTTT. Translating gives CASSQETRIRGGTPEAFF.

The rearrangement joins TRBV7-9 to TRBJ1-4, with D tentatively TRBD1 (6 bases). The CDR3 has 13 amino acids. CDR1 is SEHNR and CDR2 is FQNEAQ in the germline V gene (reference sequence). In DNA form, the CDR3 reads TGTGCGGGGCAGACAGGAGCCAATGAAAAACTGTTTTTT. It yields the protein CAGQTGANEKLFF.

This rearrangement joins TRBV5-1 to TRBJ2-1, with D hard to call. Trimming took off 5 bases at V and 8 bases at J, with 8 bases between the two ends. CDR1 is SGHRS and CDR2 is YFSETQ in the germline V gene. The CDR3 has 11 amino acids. CDR3 nucleotides: TGCGCCAGCAGAGGAGTCCATGAGCAGTTCTTC. This translates into CASRGVHEQFF.

This clone was seen a few times. The gene calls are TRBV27 and TRBJ1-4; TRBD1 matches at 7 bases. Germline V gene sequence: CDR1 MNHEY, CDR2 SMNVEV (reference sequence). The CDR3 has 14 amino acids. V trimming: 4 bases; J trimming: 11 bases; junction bases outside the gene matches: 10. CDR3 sequence: CASSWDSGLGKLFF. CDR3 sequence (DNA): TGTGCCAGCAGTTGGGACAGCGGTCTCGGGAAACTGTTTTTT.